The T cell receptor beta chain described here comes from a study of identical twins. This clonotype was picked up a small number of times. Antigen: not known. Overall study results and limits: Beta out-of-frame twin sharing showed a weaker excess.

A universal primer site was created by template switching, with the cDNA bearing unique molecular identifiers. Via MiXCR, TCRdb re-called the 5' RACE reads, giving one row per CDR3 protein. The sample consists of roughly 750,000 distinct CDR3 sequences, less than 25% of them appearing once. V was pared by 1 base and J by 15 bases, with 10 bases between. The CDR3 has 11 amino acids. Germline assignment: CDR1 SGHVS and CDR2 FNYEAQ. Another study also made use of these data, one on T cells expressing NK-cell markers. This second report adds: TCR beta repertoires came from sorted CD3+CD56+NKG2C+, CD3+CD56+NKG2C- and CD3+CD56-NKG2C+ T cells. One observes that, in several donors, these clonotypes were also the leading ones within the CD3+CD56-NKG2C+ fraction.

The V call is TRBV7-6, the J call TRBJ2-1; D possibly corresponds to TRBD2 (6 bases). The specimen was PBMCs. This clonotype was sampled from a woman aged 18-29 years in good health. The CDR3 protein is CASSLGAGWFF. The DNA for the CDR3 is TGTGCCAGCAGCTTAGGGGCGGGGTGGTTCTTC. Together with reference TRBV7-6 and TRBJ2-1, the CDR3 gives the full variable domain: GAGVSQSPRYKVTKRGQDVALRCDPISGHVSLYWYRQALGQGPEFLTYFNYEAQQDKSGLPNDRFSAERPEGSISTLTIQRTEQRDSAMYRCASSLGAGWFFGPGTRLTVL.